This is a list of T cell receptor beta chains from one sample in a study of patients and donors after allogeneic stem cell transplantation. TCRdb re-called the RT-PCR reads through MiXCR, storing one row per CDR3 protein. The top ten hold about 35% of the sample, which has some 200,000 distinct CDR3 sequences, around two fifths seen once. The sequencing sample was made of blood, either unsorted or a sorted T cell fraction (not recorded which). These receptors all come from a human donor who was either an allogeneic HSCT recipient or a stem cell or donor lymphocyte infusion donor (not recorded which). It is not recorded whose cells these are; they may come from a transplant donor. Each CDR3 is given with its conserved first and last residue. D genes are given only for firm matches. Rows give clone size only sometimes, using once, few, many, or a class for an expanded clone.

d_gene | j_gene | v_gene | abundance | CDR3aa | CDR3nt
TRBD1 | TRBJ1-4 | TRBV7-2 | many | CASSLEDRAYEKLFF | TGTGCCAGCAGCTTAGAGGACAGGGCTTATGAAAAACTGTTTTTT
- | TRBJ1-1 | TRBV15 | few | CATSRDRVPGNTEAFF | TGTGCCACCAGCAGAGATAGGGTGCCTGGGAACACTGAAGCTTTCTTT
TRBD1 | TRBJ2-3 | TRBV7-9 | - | CASSLEGGRHTQYF | TGTGCCAGCAGCTTAGAAGGGGGCAGGCATACGCAGTATTTT
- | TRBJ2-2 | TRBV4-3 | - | CASSQDSPGAGTGELFF | TGCGCCAGCAGCCAAGACAGCCCGGGGGCGGGAACCGGGGAGCTGTTTTTT
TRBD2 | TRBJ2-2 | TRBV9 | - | CASSPTSGRGTGELFF | TGTGCCAGCAGTCCCACTAGCGGGAGGGGGACCGGGGAGCTGTTTTTT
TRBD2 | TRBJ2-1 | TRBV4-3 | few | CASSQEPPLAAINNEQFF | TGCGCCAGCAGCCAAGAACCCCCGCTAGCGGCGATAAACAATGAGCAGTTCTTC
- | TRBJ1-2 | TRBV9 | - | CASSAQSWYGYTF | TGTGCCAGCAGCGCCCAGTCATGGTATGGCTACACCTTC
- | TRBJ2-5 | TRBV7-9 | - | CASSSGVGGVQETQYF | TGTGCCAGCAGCTCGGGGGTCGGGGGAGTCCAAGAGACCCAGTACTTC
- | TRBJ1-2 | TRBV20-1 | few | CSAPEGNYGYTF | TGCAGTGCCCCCGAGGGCAACTATGGCTACACCTTC
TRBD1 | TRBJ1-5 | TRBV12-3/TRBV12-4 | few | CASSWDRGYSNQPQHF | TGTGCCAGCAGCTGGGACAGGGGGTATAGCAATCAGCCCCAGCATTTT
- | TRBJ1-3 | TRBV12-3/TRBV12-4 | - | CASSFWGKSGNTIYF | TGTGCCAGCAGTTTCTGGGGAAAGTCTGGAAACACCATATATTTT
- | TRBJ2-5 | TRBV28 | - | CASSSLPGRLQETQYF | TGTGCCAGCAGTTCACTACCCGGACGGCTCCAAGAGACCCAGTACTTC
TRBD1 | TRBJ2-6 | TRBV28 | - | CASSLPRRGQGANVLTF | TGTGCCAGCAGTTTACCCCGCAGGGGGCAAGGGGCCAACGTCCTGACTTTC
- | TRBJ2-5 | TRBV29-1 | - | CSVGQSQETQYF | TGCAGCGTTGGACAGAGCCAAGAGACCCAGTACTTC
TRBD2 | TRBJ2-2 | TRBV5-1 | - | CASSFAGAGTGELFF | TGCGCCAGCAGCTTCGCGGGAGCGGGAACCGGGGAGCTGTTTTTT
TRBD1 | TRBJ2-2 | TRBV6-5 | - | CASSSPLTGPGELFF | TGTGCCAGCAGTTCCCCGTTGACAGGGCCCGGGGAGCTGTTTTTT
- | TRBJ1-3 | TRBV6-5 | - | CASSYSSPGPGNTTYF | TGTGCCAGCAGTTACTCGTCTCCAGGGCCAGGAAACACCACATATTTT
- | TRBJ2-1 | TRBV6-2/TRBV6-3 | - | CASSDPLASVAYNEQFF | TGTGCCAGCAGTGACCCCCTAGCCTCGGTGGCCTACAATGAGCAGTTCTTC
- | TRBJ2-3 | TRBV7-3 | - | CASASISKGRTDTQYF | TGTGCCAGCGCTTCTATTTCGAAGGGGCGCACAGATACGCAGTATTTT
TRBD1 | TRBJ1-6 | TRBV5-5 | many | CASSLAMDRGYSPLHF | TGTGCCAGCAGCTTGGCGATGGACAGGGGGTACTCACCCCTCCACTTT
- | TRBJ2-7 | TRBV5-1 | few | CASSLDPGYPYEQYF | TGCGCCAGCAGCTTGGATCCCGGGTATCCCTACGAGCAGTACTTC
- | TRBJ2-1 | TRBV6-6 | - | CASRNDRILTYNEQFF | TGTGCCAGCAGGAATGACAGGATCCTTACCTACAATGAGCAGTTCTTC
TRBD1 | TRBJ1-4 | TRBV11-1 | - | CASSKGASTNEKLFF | TGTGCCAGCAGCAAGGGGGCCTCAACTAATGAAAAACTGTTTTTT
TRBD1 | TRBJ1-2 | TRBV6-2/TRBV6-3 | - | CASRGSTGIHGYTF | TGTGCCAGCAGGGGATCGACAGGGATTCATGGCTACACCTTC
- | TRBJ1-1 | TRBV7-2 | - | CASILEGTGPEAFF | TGTGCCAGCATCTTGGAGGGTACGGGACCCGAAGCTTTCTTT
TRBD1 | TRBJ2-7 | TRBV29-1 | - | CSVVSGGEQYF | TGCAGCGTTGTATCAGGGGGCGAGCAGTACTTC
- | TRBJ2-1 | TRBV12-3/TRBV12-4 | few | CASSSHLPSGPSYNEQFF | TGTGCCAGCAGTTCCCACTTACCCAGCGGGCCTTCCTACAATGAGCAGTTCTTC
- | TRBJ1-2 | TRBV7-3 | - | CASSPIGVPGIYGYTF | TGTGCCAGCAGCCCTATAGGGGTTCCGGGGATCTATGGCTACACCTTC
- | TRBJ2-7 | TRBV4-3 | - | CASSHRLGQGWEQYF | TGCGCCAGCAGCCACCGCTTGGGGCAGGGGTGGGAGCAGTACTTC
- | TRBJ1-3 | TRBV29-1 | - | CSVGGPGSGTGNTIYF | TGCAGCGTTGGAGGGCCTGGTTCTGGGACTGGAAACACCATATATTTT
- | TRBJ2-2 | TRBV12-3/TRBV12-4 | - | CASSGTGNLLNTGELFF | TGTGCCAGCAGTGGAACAGGGAATTTGTTGAACACCGGGGAGCTGTTTTTT
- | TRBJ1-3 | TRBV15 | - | CATSRDKLAVDSGNTIYF | TGTGCCACCAGCAGAGATAAGTTGGCAGTCGACTCTGGAAACACCATATATTTT
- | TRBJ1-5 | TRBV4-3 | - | CASSHGGEGQPQHF | TGCGCCAGCAGCCATGGAGGGGAGGGGCAGCCCCAGCATTTT
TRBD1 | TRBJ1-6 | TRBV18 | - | CASSTGTGDAGSPLHF | TGTGCCAGCTCAACCGGGACAGGGGATGCGGGATCACCCCTCCACTTT
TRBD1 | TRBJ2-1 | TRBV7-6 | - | CASSLKGGVNNEQFF | TGTGCCAGCAGCTTAAAAGGGGGCGTAAATAATGAGCAGTTCTTC
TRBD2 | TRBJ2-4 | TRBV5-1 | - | CASSPGTSGHKNIQYF | TGCGCCAGCAGCCCCGGGACTAGCGGCCACAAAAACATTCAGTACTTC
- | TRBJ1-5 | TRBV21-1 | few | CASSRSDMTGGGNQPQHF | TGTGCCAGCAGCAGATCAGATATGACAGGGGGCGGTAATCAGCCCCAGCATTTT
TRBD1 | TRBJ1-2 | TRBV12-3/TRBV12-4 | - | CARDRARHYGYTF | TGTGCGAGAGACAGGGCAAGACACTATGGCTACACCTTC
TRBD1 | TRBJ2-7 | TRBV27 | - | CASRGQGDNEQYF | TGTGCCAGCAGGGGACAGGGAGACAACGAGCAGTACTTC
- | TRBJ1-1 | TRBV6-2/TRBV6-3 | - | CASSYPPPAFF | TGTGCCAGCAGTTACCCTCCCCCAGCTTTCTTT
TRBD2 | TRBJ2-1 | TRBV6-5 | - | CASREGLAGGGEQFF | TGTGCCAGCAGGGAGGGACTAGCGGGAGGGGGTGAGCAGTTCTTC
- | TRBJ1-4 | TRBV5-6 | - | CASSLEADPSEKLFF | TGTGCCAGCAGCTTGGAGGCAGACCCTAGTGAAAAACTGTTTTTT
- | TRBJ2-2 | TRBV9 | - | CASSVQGTTGELFF | TGTGCCAGCAGCGTACAGGGGACCACCGGGGAGCTGTTTTTT
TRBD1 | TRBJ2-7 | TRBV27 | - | CASSLTGTGGYEQYF | TGTGCCAGCAGTTTGACCGGGACAGGGGGCTACGAGCAGTACTTC
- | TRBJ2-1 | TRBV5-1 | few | CASSGGWTDNEQFF | TGCGCCAGCAGCGGGGGGTGGACCGACAATGAGCAGTTCTTC
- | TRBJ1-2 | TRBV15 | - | CATSRDMKYYGYTF | TGTGCCACCAGCAGAGATATGAAGTACTATGGCTACACCTTC
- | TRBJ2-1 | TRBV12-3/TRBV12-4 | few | CASSPLGTEQFF | TGTGCCAGCAGTCCCCTCGGGACAGAGCAGTTCTTC
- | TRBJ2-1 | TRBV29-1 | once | CSVVEGFGNEQFF | TGCAGCGTTGTCGAGGGATTCGGAAATGAGCAGTTCTTC
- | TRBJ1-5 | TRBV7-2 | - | CASSLVKGRVQPQHF | TGTGCCAGCAGCTTAGTCAAGGGAAGGGTACAGCCCCAGCATTTT
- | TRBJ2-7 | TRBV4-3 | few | CASSQVQGSYEQYF | TGCGCCAGCAGCCAAGTACAGGGATCCTACGAGCAGTACTTC